The 13 T cell receptor beta chains reported below all come from one sample, sequenced in a study of cytomegalovirus exposure and HLA in healthy donors. Assay used: immunoSEQ multiplex PCR; TCRdb lists only in-frame clones, some missing. In the table there are about 150,000 clones, around 89% of which are singletons. The sequenced sample consisted of PBMCs. The receptor source for this set is a woman aged 30 to 39 in good health and CMV-seropositive.

The rearrangement uses TRBV5-1 and TRBJ2-5; no firm D call. In germline, CDR1 is SGHRS, CDR2 YFSETQ. This CDR3 region has 12 residues. V lost 4 bases to trimming and J lost 1 base, with 5 bases between them. As DNA, the CDR3 is TGCGCCAGCAGCCTCCCCCAAGAGACCCAGTACTTC. Translating it yields CASSLPQETQYF.

The chain is built from TRBV15 and TRBJ1-2, with TRBD1 matching over 7 bases. V dropped 5 bases and J dropped 2; count of bases not matched to a gene: 5. The germline gives CDR1 LNHNV, CDR2 YYDKDF (reference sequence). The CDR3 is 14 amino acids. The CDR3 DNA follows: TGTGCCACCAGCGACAGGGCTTCCAACTATGGCTACACCTTC. Amino acid sequence: CATSDRASNYGYTF.

In its sample, this clone was seen once. The rearrangement joins TRBV5-1 to TRBJ2-7; TRBD2 agrees at 10 bases. Germline V gene lookup returns CDR1 SGHRS and CDR2 YFSETQ. The V and J ends lost 0 bases and 2 bases, in that order; junction bases with no gene match: 5. This CDR3 has 16 residues. The CDR3 nucleotides are TGCGCCAGCAGCTTGGGCCTAGCGGGGGCCCCCTACGAGCAGTACTTC. Its translation is CASSLGLAGAPYEQYF.

The chain is built from TRBV6-5 and TRBJ1-1; D gene uncertain. The CDR3 totals 13 residues. Looked up from germline, CDR1 is MNHEY and CDR2 is SVGAGI. V lost 0 bases and J 12 bases, leaving 14 bases between the germline ends. The CDR3 sequence: CASSYSMKESPFF. In DNA, the CDR3 is TGTGCCAGCAGTTACTCGATGAAGGAGTCCCCTTTCTTT.

The rearrangement links TRBV2 to TRBJ2-3; maybe TRBD2 (6 bases). The CDR3 has 12 residues. V was pared by 7 bases and J by 2 bases, with 7 bases between. The germline gives CDR1 SNHLY, CDR2 FYNNEI. CDR3 DNA sequence: TGTGCCAGCACTAGCGTCACAGATACGCAGTATTTT. Residues: CASTSVTDTQYF.

This chain uses TRBV27 with TRBJ2-7, with 9 bases fitting TRBD1. Germline lookup yields CDR1 MNHEY and CDR2 SMNVEV (reference sequence). This CDR3 is 15 amino acids long. The V segment lost 6 bases and the J segment 5 bases; nucleotides outside the gene matches: 11. The CDR3 DNA is TGTGCCAGCAGCTTAATCCGGGACAGGGACCACGAGCAGTACTTC. Its translation: CASSLIRDRDHEQYF.

The gene calls are TRBV5-1 and TRBJ2-2, with D perhaps TRBD2 (5 bases). Trimming shortened V by 1 base and J by 3 bases, and 13 bases separated the two germline ends. The CDR3 extends over 16 amino acids. Germline CDR1 and CDR2: SGHRS and YFSETQ. CDR3 sequence (DNA): TGCGCCAGCAGCTTGAGTCCTAGCCGGGACACCGGGGAGCTGTTTTTT. Protein sequence: CASSLSPSRDTGELFF.

V is TRBV6-6 and J is TRBJ1-1; D is ambiguous. The CDR3 contains 13 residues. With 5 bases removed from V and 4 bases from J, the gap between germline ends came to 11 bases. Per germline, CDR1 MNHNY and CDR2 SVGAGI (reference sequence). The CDR3: CASSSRVLTEAFF. The CDR3 region has the DNA TGTGCCAGCAGTAGCCGGGTCCTCACTGAAGCTTTCTTT.

The chain has TRBV4-1 and TRBJ2-5, with 9 bases aligning to TRBD2. The CDR3 has 16 residues. CDR1 is MGHRA and CDR2 is YSYEKL in the germline V gene. V dropped 4 bases and J dropped 3; count of bases not matched to a gene: 9. CDR3 nucleotides: TGCGCCAGCAGCCGCCAGGATAGCGGGGGCGAAGAGACCCAGTACTTC. This codes for CASSRQDSGGEETQYF.

The chain combines TRBV28 with TRBJ2-7; the match to TRBD2 covers 14 bases. The CDR3 loop spans 15 amino acids. CDR1 and CDR2 from the germline V gene are MDHEN and SYDVKM. Germline trimming cut 7 bases from V and 2 bases from J; bases unmatched to any gene: 4. In nucleotides, the CDR3 is TGTGCCAGCACGCCGGGACTAGCGGGAGCCTACGAGCAGTACTTC. Translated: CASTPGLAGAYEQYF.

V is TRBV5-4 and J is TRBJ2-5; 12 positions match TRBD2. J lost 5 bases, V lost 4 bases, and 6 bases had no gene match. Germline-derived CDR1 and CDR2 are SGHNT and YYREEE (reference sequence). CDR3 size: 15 residues. For the CDR3, the DNA is TGTGCCAGCAGCCCACCGGGACTAGCGGGTGAGACCCAGTACTTC. As protein: CASSPPGLAGETQYF.

This clone was counted once. This chain connects TRBV27 to TRBJ2-7; 9 bases are shared with TRBD2. The CDR3 runs 13 residues. Germline trimming cut 3 bases from V and 7 bases from J; bases unmatched to any gene: 4. CDR1 and CDR2 from the germline V gene are MNHEY and SMNVEV (reference sequence). The CDR3 here is CASSFRLAGEQYF. CDR3 DNA sequence: TGTGCCAGCAGTTTTCGCCTAGCGGGAGAGCAGTACTTC.

The chain recombines TRBV2 with TRBJ1-2; D gene ambiguous. The CDR3 has 13 amino acids. The V end lost 2 bases, the J end lost 4 bases, and 8 bases lay between the germline ends. Germline CDR1 and CDR2: SNHLY and FYNNEI. The CDR3 here is CASSERRGYGYTF. CDR3 sequence (DNA): TGTGCCAGCAGTGAAAGGCGGGGCTATGGCTACACCTTC.